What follows are 15 T cell receptor beta chains derived from one specimen sequenced in a study of neurological immune-mediated disorders. TCRdb reanalysed the 5' RACE reads using MiXCR and keeps one entry per CDR3 protein. The sample consists of around 33,000 distinct CDR3 sequences, around a quarter of them appearing once. Material: CD4+ T cells from blood. The receptors originated from a man aged 50-59 years with HTLV-1-associated myelopathy (HAM/TSP).

This clonotype was seen repeatedly, ten times or more. The chain uses TRBV6-1 and TRBJ2-7, with D perhaps TRBD1 or TRBD2 (6 bases each). Germline V gene data show CDR1 as MNHNS and CDR2 as SASEGT. Trimming left V 6 bases short and J 0 bases short, with 27 bases between. The CDR3 sequence is 19 residues long. The CDR3 region is CASRRRGSHKTSSSYEQYF. As DNA, the CDR3 is TGTGCCAGCAGGAGGAGGGGGTCCCACAAAACCTCGAGCTCCTACGAGCAGTACTTC.

This clonotype was counted ten times or more. The chain employs TRBV20-1 and TRBJ2-3; TRBD2 might be the D (6 bases). The CDR3 consists of 15 residues. Germline V gives CDR1 DFQATT, CDR2 SNEGSKA (reference sequence). With 1 base removed from V and 2 bases from J, the gap between germline ends came to 13 bases. CDR3 protein: CSARVTPGVTDTQYF. CDR3 nucleotides: TGCAGTGCTAGAGTCACCCCGGGAGTCACAGATACGCAGTATTTT.

As concerns this clonotype: A single base separates this from a much larger clone, so it may be a read error. The V gene is TRBV5-6, the J gene TRBJ2-7; D is ambiguous. The CDR3 covers 16 residues. In germline, CDR1 is SGHDT, CDR2 YYEEEE. V gave up 3 bases and J gave up 2 bases, with 18 bases separating them. This CDR3 reads CASSSYLAEHTYEQYF. CDR3 nucleotides: TGTGCCAGCAGCTCCTACTTGGCGGAGCACACCTACGAGCAGTACTTC.

This clonotype was found many times. The chain uses TRBV24-1 and TRBJ2-3, with 8 bases fitting TRBD1. V shed 4 bases, J shed 10 bases, and the junction held 12 bases outside the gene matches. Germline CDR1 is KGHDR and CDR2 is SFDVKD. The CDR3 is 15 residues long. The CDR3 region is CATSEGTGPYYSQYF. CDR3 nucleotide sequence: TGTGCCACCAGTGAAGGGACAGGTCCCTACTATTCGCAGTATTTT.

This clonotype was counted many times. J is TRBJ2-1 and V is TRBV7-3, with 7 bases that match TRBD1. V shed 4 bases, J shed 8 bases, and the junction held 11 bases outside the gene matches. Germline assignment: CDR1 SGHTA and CDR2 FQGTGA. This CDR3 has 15 residues. The DNA for the CDR3 is TGTGCCAGCAGCTCTTTAAACAGGGGAAGACATGAGCAGTTCTTC. Its translation is CASSSLNRGRHEQFF. Looking up the rest from reference TRBV7-3 and TRBJ2-1 gives the full variable domain: GAGVSQTPSNKVTEKGKYVELRCDPISGHTALYWYRQSLGQGPEFLIYFQGTGAADDSGLPNDRFFAVRPEGSVSTLKIQRTERGDSAVYLCASSSLNRGRHEQFFGPGTRLTVL.

This clonotype was seen repeatedly, ten times or more. The rearrangement links TRBV12-3 or TRBV12-4 to TRBJ1-6; D might be TRBD1 (5 bases). The CDR3 has 13 amino acids. V lost 7 bases and J 10 bases, leaving 14 bases between the germline ends. CDR3 in DNA: TGTGCCAGCACCCTGGGAAGGGGATCACCCCTCCACTTT. It codes for CASTLGRGSPLHF.

This clonotype was observed a few times. The CDR3 loop reads CASSAGTGQNTGELFF. The CDR3 bases are TGTGCCAGCAGCGCGGGGACAGGGCAGAACACCGGGGAGCTGTTTTTT. The J gene is TRBJ2-2, the V gene TRBV5-4, with 9 bases lining up with TRBD1. Germline V CDR1 and CDR2: SGHNT, YYREEE (reference sequence). With V trimmed by 4 bases and J by 1 base, 5 bases remained unmatched. The CDR3 sequence is 16 residues long.

This chain connects TRBV11-2 to TRBJ2-7; 11 bases align to TRBD2. Looked up from germline, CDR1 is SGHAT and CDR2 is FQNNGV. The CDR3 length is 15 residues. The V gene end was trimmed by 1 base and the J gene end by 3 bases; junction bases not matched to a gene: 2. The CDR3 spells CASSLATSGNYEQYF. The CDR3 coding sequence is TGTGCCAGCAGCTTAGCGACTAGCGGGAACTACGAGCAGTACTTC.

The table lists this clonotype with many counts. J is TRBJ1-4 and V is TRBV5-8; 9 bases are a match to TRBD1. The ends lost 5 bases at V and 4 bases at J; junction bases unmatched: 9. Germline V gene sequence: CDR1 SGHTS, CDR2 YDEGEE. The CDR3 spans 16 residues. DNA for the CDR3: TGTGCCAGCAGTTCCGGGACAGGGATTGATAATGAAAAACTGTTTTTT. Translated, it gives CASSSGTGIDNEKLFF.

Ten or more counts support this clonotype. The rearrangement joins TRBV6-5 to TRBJ1-2, with D unresolved. Trimming left V 0 bases short and J 0 bases short, with 8 bases between. CDR3 length: 15 amino acids. Germline-derived CDR1 and CDR2 are MNHEY and SVGAGI. CDR3 residues: CASSYSGPTNYGYTF. The CDR3 bases are TGTGCCAGCAGTTACTCTGGGCCGACTAACTATGGCTACACCTTC.

The chain carries TRBV11-3 and TRBJ2-2, with 7 bases that match TRBD2. CDR3 length: 15 residues. The ends lost 5 bases at V and 5 bases at J; junction bases unmatched: 8. Germline V gene data show CDR1 as SGHNT and CDR2 as YENEEA. The CDR3 is CASSAGLGGTGELFF. The CDR3 region has the DNA TGTGCCAGCAGCGCGGGTCTCGGGGGGACCGGGGAGCTGTTTTTT.

This clonotype was counted once. The rearrangement links TRBV29-1 to TRBJ2-7, with TRBD1 identical over 8 bases. Germline trimming cut 7 bases from V and 3 bases from J; bases unmatched to any gene: 5. Germline CDR1 is SQVTM and CDR2 is ANQGSEA. This CDR3 region has 12 residues. For the CDR3, the DNA is TGCAGCGCCAGGACAGGGAACTACGAGCAGTACTTC. Translation: CSARTGNYEQYF.

The chain couples TRBV10-3 to TRBJ2-1; D remains ambiguous. The V gene's germline CDR1 is ENHRY and CDR2 SYGVKD. The CDR3 is 14 amino acids. Between the trimmed V and J ends, which lost 6 bases and 8 bases, there was a span of 17 bases. The CDR3 protein is CAIRLTGTSDEQFF. The CDR3 DNA follows: TGTGCCATCAGATTGACTGGAACGTCCGATGAGCAGTTCTTC.

This chain links TRBV5-1 with TRBJ2-7; D not certain. Germline V CDR1 and CDR2: SGHRS, YFSETQ. V was cut by 3 bases and J by 4 bases, with 8 bases left in between. The CDR3 runs to 12 residues. The CDR3 region is CASSSSGYEQYF. CDR3 in DNA: TGCGCCAGCAGCTCTTCTGGGTACGAGCAGTACTTC.

This clonotype was counted many times. V gene TRBV5-1 combines with J gene TRBJ2-2; 11 bases match TRBD2. This CDR3 contains 15 residues. V lost 6 bases to trimming and J lost 5 bases; unmatched junction nucleotides: 6. Germline lookup yields CDR1 SGHRS and CDR2 YFSETQ. The CDR3 coding sequence is TGCGCCAGCAAACCGGGGACTAGCGGTACCGGGGAGCTGTTTTTT. It translates to CASKPGTSGTGELFF. Using reference TRBV5-1 and TRBJ2-2 for the parts outside the CDR3, the full variable domain is KAGVTQTPRYLIKTRGQQVTLSCSPISGHRSVSWYQQTPGQGLQFLFEYFSETQRNKGNFPGRFSGRQFSNSRSEMNVSTLELGDSALYLCASKPGTSGTGELFFGEGSRLTVL.